Reported below is one T cell receptor beta chain. TCRdb called the 5' RACE reads again in MiXCR, with one record for every CDR3 protein. The sample holds 450,000 to 650,000 distinct CDR3 sequences, around 17% seen once. The entry originates in a study of T-cell memory formation after mild COVID-19. The junction had 6 bases not matched to a gene; V was cut back by 2 bases and J by 4 bases. Per the germline V gene, CDR1 is MNHEY and CDR2 is SVGAGI. The CDR3 covers 15 residues. The specimen sequenced was PBMCs or a T cell subset sorted from them (not recorded which). The rearrangement joins TRBV6-5 to TRBJ2-5; 8 nucleotides match TRBD1. This TCR was recovered from an adult woman who had mild COVID-19 (a few samples of this study predate the infection). Cell type and time point are not known. The CDR3 region is CASSYKVRGRETQYF. CDR3 in DNA: TGTGCCAGCAGTTACAAGGTCAGGGGGCGAGAGACCCAGTACTTC.